This TCR beta chain originates from a study of shared clonotypes between healthy human individuals. Into CD45RA+ naive and CD45RA-negative memory subsets, the CD4+ cells were split. Across several immunoSEQ plates, the genomic DNA of each subset was split evenly. In the authors' workflow: Owing to the provision of junction-only sequences devoid of quality scores by immunoSEQ, filtering differed. Libraries were prepared by immunoSEQ multiplex PCR; TCRdb keeps only in-frame clonotypes and omits some of them. That table furnishes V, J and clone size, whereas the DNA furnished D and trimming. Of about 2.4 million clones listed, more than 80% are singletons. Study results and caveats: Sample collection involved blood only; tissue repertoires are likely different.

Points on this clone: Its cognate antigen is unknown.

The CDR3 is 17 amino acids. V was trimmed by 0 bases and J by 5 bases, leaving 17 bases between them. From germline, CDR1 is MGHRA and CDR2 YSYEKL. The sequenced sample was naive CD4+ T cells sorted from blood. Subset noted: CD45RA+ positively selected. This receptor was obtained from a man aged 18-30 years in good health. This chain joins TRBV4-1 and TRBJ2-4; D may be TRBD2 (5 bases). The CDR3 reads CASSQDLASRGENIQYF. The DNA for the CDR3 is TGCGCCAGCAGCCAAGATCTGGCTAGCCGTGGCGAAAACATTCAGTACTTC.